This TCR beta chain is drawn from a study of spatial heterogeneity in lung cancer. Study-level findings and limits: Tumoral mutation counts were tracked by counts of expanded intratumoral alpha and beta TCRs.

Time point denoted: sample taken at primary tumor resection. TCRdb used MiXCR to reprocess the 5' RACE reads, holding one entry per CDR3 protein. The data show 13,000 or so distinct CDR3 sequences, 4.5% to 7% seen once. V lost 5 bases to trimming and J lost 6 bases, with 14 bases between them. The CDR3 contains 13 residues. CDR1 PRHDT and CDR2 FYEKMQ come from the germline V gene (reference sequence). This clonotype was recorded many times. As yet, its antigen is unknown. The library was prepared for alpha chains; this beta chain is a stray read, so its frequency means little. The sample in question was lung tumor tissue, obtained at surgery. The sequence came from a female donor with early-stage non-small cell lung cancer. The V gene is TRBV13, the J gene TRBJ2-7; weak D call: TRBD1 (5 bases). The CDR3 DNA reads TGTGCCAGCAGCGGGTGGGCACAGGTCGAGCAGTACTTC. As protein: CASSGWAQVEQYF. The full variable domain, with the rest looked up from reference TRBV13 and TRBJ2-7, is AAGVIQSPRHLIKEKRETATLKCYPIPRHDTVYWYQQGPGQDPQFLISFYEKMQSDKGSIPDRFSAQQFSDYHSELNMSSLELGDSALYFCASSGWAQVEQYFGPGTRLTVT.